These T cell receptor beta chains were read from a single sample in a study of cytomegalovirus exposure and HLA in healthy donors. Profiling relied on immunoSEQ multiplex PCR, and the TCRdb table lists in-frame clones only, not all of them. Here the sample spans 150,000 to 200,000 clones, 75% to 85% being singletons. The sample taken for sequencing was PBMCs. The receptors here all came from a woman between 18 and 30 years old in good health and CMV-seronegative. Each CDR3 is given with its conserved first and last residue. A D gene is named only where the DNA matches it firmly. Size is stated for part of the rows, as once, few or many counts, or as a class when the clone is expanded.

d_call	v_call	clone_size	j_call	cdr3_aa	cdr3_nt
NA	TRBV28	few	TRBJ2-7	CASTPASLSSYEQYF	TGTGCCAGCACCCCTGCGTCCTTGAGCTCCTACGAGCAGTACTTC
TRBD1	TRBV10-1	NA	TRBJ2-3	CASSKTGLDTQYF	TGCGCCAGCAGTAAGACAGGGCTGGATACGCAGTATTTT
NA	TRBV15	once	TRBJ2-7	CATSRDSSYHEQYF	TGTGCCACCAGCAGAGATTCCTCCTACCACGAGCAGTACTTC
TRBD1	TRBV25-1	NA	TRBJ2-2	CASSDGTGARELFF	TGTGCCAGCAGTGACGGTACAGGGGCTCGGGAGCTGTTTTTT
TRBD2	TRBV18	few	TRBJ2-7	CASSPPNFPGGEQYF	TGTGCCAGCTCACCACCTAATTTTCCGGGAGGCGAGCAGTACTTC
NA	TRBV11-2	once	TRBJ2-3	CASTYRWDTQYF	TGTGCCAGCACCTACCGCTGGGATACGCAGTATTTT
TRBD1	TRBV6-5	NA	TRBJ1-2	CASSYGTGPTNYGYTF	TGTGCCAGCAGTTACGGGACAGGACCTACAAACTATGGCTACACCTTC
NA	TRBV27	NA	TRBJ2-6	CASSLGISGANVLTF	TGTGCCAGCAGTTTGGGCATCTCTGGGGCCAACGTCCTGACTTTC
TRBD2	TRBV9	NA	TRBJ2-4	CASSVATSGDIQYF	TGTGCCAGCAGCGTAGCTACCAGCGGGGACATTCAGTACTTC
TRBD2	TRBV5-1	NA	TRBJ2-1	CASSWTSPYNEQFF	TGCGCCAGCAGCTGGACTAGCCCTTACAATGAGCAGTTCTTC
TRBD2	TRBV4-1	NA	TRBJ2-3	CASSLSGTSATDTQYF	TGCGCCAGCAGCCTATCTGGGACTAGCGCCACAGATACGCAGTATTTT
NA	TRBV28	NA	TRBJ2-7	CASSFYATYEQYF	TGTGCCAGCAGTTTCTACGCGACCTACGAGCAGTACTTC
TRBD1	TRBV5-6	NA	TRBJ2-6	CASSATTGGSGANVLTF	TGTGCCAGCAGCGCGACCACAGGGGGCTCTGGGGCCAACGTCCTGACTTTC
TRBD1	TRBV28	NA	TRBJ1-5	CASSTTGGGNQPQHF	TGTGCCAGCAGTACTACAGGGGGCGGCAATCAGCCCCAGCATTTT
TRBD2	TRBV5-1	NA	TRBJ2-1	CASSSSVSGGNYNEQFF	TGCGCCAGCAGTTCTTCAGTTAGCGGGGGGAACTACAATGAGCAGTTCTTC
TRBD2	TRBV2	NA	TRBJ2-3	CASSARASGGRTDTQYF	TGTGCCAGCAGTGCACGAGCTAGCGGGGGCCGCACAGATACGCAGTATTTT
TRBD1	TRBV18	NA	TRBJ2-7	CASSPPIWDRSLADEQYF	TGTGCCAGCTCACCACCAATCTGGGACAGGAGTCTCGCGGACGAGCAGTACTTC
TRBD2	TRBV6-5	once	TRBJ2-1	CASSYILAGAPNEQFF	TGTGCCAGCAGTTACATACTAGCGGGAGCCCCCAATGAGCAGTTCTTC
NA	TRBV7-6	NA	TRBJ1-1	CASSLDGSGRTFF	TGTGCCAGCAGCTTAGATGGGTCAGGGAGGACTTTCTTT
NA	TRBV29-1	NA	TRBJ2-1	CSANGGAGVNEQFF	TGCAGCGCGAACGGGGGCGCGGGGGTGAATGAGCAGTTCTTC
TRBD1	TRBV6-1	NA	TRBJ1-1	CASRRQGLLTEAFF	TGTGCCAGCAGAAGACAGGGGTTGCTCACTGAAGCTTTCTTT
NA	TRBV7-9	NA	TRBJ2-5	CASSLGQGLETQYF	TGTGCCAGCAGCTTAGGGCAGGGGCTGGAGACCCAGTACTTC
TRBD1	TRBV11-1	NA	TRBJ1-1	CASSQDRANTEAFF	TGTGCCAGCAGCCAGGACAGGGCGAACACTGAAGCTTTCTTT
TRBD1	TRBV5-1	NA	TRBJ2-5	CASSLAATGGMKTQYF	TGCGCCAGCAGCTTGGCCGCTACAGGGGGCATGAAGACCCAGTACTTC
TRBD2	TRBV4-1	NA	TRBJ2-1	CASSLTSGRAVDEQFF	TGCGCCAGCAGCCTTACTAGCGGGAGGGCCGTCGATGAGCAGTTCTTC
TRBD2	TRBV11-2	NA	TRBJ2-5	CASTPLADQETQYF	TGTGCCAGCACCCCCCTAGCGGACCAAGAGACCCAGTACTTC
TRBD2	TRBV10-1	NA	TRBJ2-3	CASSESLWASGGADTQYF	TGCGCCAGCAGTGAGTCCCTTTGGGCTAGCGGGGGAGCAGATACGCAGTATTTT
TRBD1	TRBV10-2	NA	TRBJ1-5	CASSSVQGSNQPQHF	TGCGCCAGCAGTTCAGTACAGGGGAGCAATCAGCCCCAGCATTTT
TRBD2	TRBV6-5	NA	TRBJ2-3	CASSYTAGNTDTQYF	TGTGCCAGCAGTTACACAGCGGGAAACACAGATACGCAGTATTTT
NA	TRBV19	NA	TRBJ2-1	CASSAYLGAQEQFF	TGTGCCAGTAGCGCCTATTTGGGGGCCCAAGAGCAGTTCTTC
NA	TRBV2	NA	TRBJ2-5	CASREGLETQYF	TGTGCCAGCAGGGAGGGTTTGGAGACCCAGTACTTC
TRBD1	TRBV11-2	NA	TRBJ2-3	CASSLDKQGLSTDTQYF	TGTGCCAGCAGTCTTGACAAACAGGGGCTGAGCACAGATACGCAGTATTTT
TRBD1	TRBV6-5	NA	TRBJ2-1	CASTKRTGAYNEQFF	TGTGCCAGCACCAAAAGGACAGGGGCCTACAATGAGCAGTTCTTC
NA	TRBV11-2	NA	TRBJ2-7	CASSLTGYGYEQYF	TGTGCCAGCAGCTTAACCGGGTACGGCTACGAGCAGTACTTC
TRBD1	TRBV7-9	NA	TRBJ1-1	CASSITTGANTEAFF	TGTGCCAGCAGCATTACGACAGGGGCGAACACTGAAGCTTTCTTT
NA	TRBV2	few	TRBJ1-3	CASSRQSSGNTIYF	TGTGCCAGCAGCAGGCAGAGCTCTGGAAACACCATATATTTT
NA	TRBV19	few	TRBJ1-1	CASSPLQMNTEAFF	TGTGCCAGTAGTCCCTTGCAGATGAACACTGAAGCTTTCTTT
NA	TRBV2	NA	TRBJ2-3	CASSENPGTDTQYF	TGTGCCAGCAGTGAGAATCCAGGTACAGATACGCAGTATTTT
NA	TRBV6-1	NA	TRBJ1-2	CASSEVGEVDGYTF	TGTGCCAGCAGTGAAGTTGGGGAGGTCGACGGCTACACCTTC
TRBD1	TRBV11-1	NA	TRBJ2-6	CASSPRGPLAGANVLTF	TGTGCCAGCAGCCCCAGGGGGCCGCTCGCTGGGGCCAACGTCCTGACTTTC
NA	TRBV6-1	NA	TRBJ1-4	CASSGGGWIGNEKLFF	TGTGCCAGCAGTGGGGGAGGGTGGATAGGGAATGAAAAACTGTTTTTT
NA	TRBV11-2	few	TRBJ2-5	CASSLGLSQETQYF	TGTGCCAGCAGCTTAGGACTAAGTCAAGAGACCCAGTACTTC
NA	TRBV14	NA	TRBJ1-5	CASSQGGSPNQPQHF	TGTGCCAGCAGCCAAGGCGGGTCCCCTAATCAGCCCCAGCATTTT
NA	TRBV19	NA	TRBJ1-5	CASSNGVLGQPQHF	TGTGCCAGTAGTAACGGGGTGTTGGGTCAGCCCCAGCATTTT
NA	TRBV28	NA	TRBJ2-1	CASSLRGSYNEQFF	TGTGCCAGCAGTTTAAGGGGGTCCTACAATGAGCAGTTCTTC
NA	TRBV11-2	NA	TRBJ1-1	CASSKPNGGTEAFF	TGTGCCAGCAGCAAACCTAACGGGGGCACTGAAGCTTTCTTT
NA	TRBV5-1	NA	TRBJ2-1	CASSLSRDNEQFF	TGCGCCAGCAGCTTGAGCAGGGACAATGAGCAGTTCTTC
NA	TRBV25-1	NA	TRBJ2-5	CASSESGYRGGTQETQYF	TGTGCCAGCAGTGAATCCGGGTACAGGGGGGGGACCCAAGAGACCCAGTACTTC
NA	TRBV7-3	few	TRBJ1-1	CASSLTGSPTEAFF	TGTGCCAGCAGCTTAACGGGCAGTCCCACTGAAGCTTTCTTT
TRBD1	TRBV6-6	NA	TRBJ2-7	CASSYTHRGATYEQYF	TGTGCCAGCAGTTACACCCACAGGGGAGCAACCTACGAGCAGTACTTC
TRBD2	TRBV7-2	NA	TRBJ2-7	CASSFTGGNSYEQYF	TGTGCCAGCAGCTTCACCGGGGGGAACTCCTACGAGCAGTACTTC
NA	TRBV18	few	TRBJ1-3	CASSPQASSGNTIYF	TGTGCCAGCTCACCACAAGCTAGCTCTGGAAACACCATATATTTT
NA	TRBV5-5	NA	TRBJ1-1	CASSLSNTEAFF	TGTGCCAGCAGCTTGAGCAACACTGAAGCTTTCTTT
TRBD1	TRBV4-1	NA	TRBJ2-7	CASSPSQGVDNEQYF	TGCGCCAGCAGCCCAAGCCAGGGGGTAGATAACGAGCAGTACTTC
NA	TRBV6-1	once	TRBJ1-2	CASRFQGTPHYGYTF	TGTGCCAGCAGATTCCAGGGTACTCCCCACTATGGCTACACCTTC
NA	TRBV5-5	NA	TRBJ2-1	CASSRGGVSYNEQFF	TGTGCCAGCAGTCGCGGCGGAGTTTCCTACAATGAGCAGTTCTTC
NA	TRBV4-1	NA	TRBJ2-2	CASSIPGGTGELFF	TGCGCCAGCAGCATACCGGGTGGCACCGGGGAGCTGTTTTTT
NA	TRBV7-3	NA	TRBJ1-1	CASSSTGGYGTEAFF	TGTGCCAGCAGCTCGACTGGGGGGTACGGCACTGAAGCTTTCTTT
NA	TRBV28	NA	TRBJ1-1	CATTNRMNTEAFF	TGTGCCACCACTAACAGGATGAACACTGAAGCTTTCTTT